This T cell receptor beta chain stems from a study of regulatory T cells in long-lasting Graves disease. Time point of the sample: persistent/refractory GD, antithyroid drugs over 5 years with positive TRAb. After RNA was extracted from PBMCs, the TCR library was made from it. This CDR3 has 13 amino acids. Germline CDR1 reads SGHTA; CDR2 reads FQGNSA. Trimming took off 2 bases at V and 4 bases at J, with 6 bases between the two ends. Construction of TCR beta libraries relied on iRepertoire HTBI primers and on Arm-PCR targeting CDR3 regions. TCRdb fed the multiplex PCR reads into MiXCR, producing one record per CDR3 protein. The sample contains about 660,000 distinct CDR3 sequences, about 30% of which appear only once.

V gene TRBV7-2 combines with J gene TRBJ1-3; D is uncertain. The sample consisted of peripheral blood mononuclear cells (PBMCs), taken when the disease was refractory, from a patient treated with antithyroid drugs. This clonotype was obtained from a female donor with Graves disease. This chain's CDR3 is CASSLLMGNTIYF. CDR3 bases: TGTGCCAGCAGCTTATTGATGGGAAACACCATATATTTT.